This T cell receptor (beta chain) was sequenced for a study of OX40 agonist ivuxolimab in advanced cancers. General notes on the study: Ivuxolimab was an agonistic, fully human IgG2 monoclonal antibody directed against OX40 (CD134), a costimulatory receptor. Patients were allowed to have had prior anti-PD-1, anti-PD-L1 or anti-CTLA-4 therapy, and roughly 40% of the dose-escalation patients had previously received checkpoint inhibitors. The point of sequencing TCRbeta in the periphery was to test whether ivuxolimab changed TCR sequence diversity and drove clonal T-cell expansion. Partial responses were achieved by three dose-escalation patients, of whom one had hepatocellular carcinoma and two had cutaneous melanoma. In the dose-escalation cohort, 70% to 90% of patients were male, and the mean age was approximately 60 years with a range of about 20 to 80. Among the approximately 54 dose-escalation patients, about 19 had hepatocellular carcinoma, 15 melanoma, 9 renal cell carcinoma and 9 head and neck cancer. Intravenous ivuxolimab was administered to patients every 2 weeks at six dose levels: 0.01, 0.1, 0.3, 1.5, 3 and 10 mg/kg. The paper describes the monotherapy dose-escalation part (N of about 47 patients) of the phase I trial of ivuxolimab.

The CDR3 sequence holds 18 residues, the cysteine and phenylalanine included. Of all the DNA, just the CDR3 is kept, 54 bases in frame from base 1. Relative to germline, V is missing 5 bases and J is missing 6 bases, with 20 bases of the junction outside any gene match. For CDR1 and CDR2, the germline V gene lists LGHNA and YNFKEQ. Genomic DNA was isolated from the sorted cells so that the TCRbeta CDR3 region could be sequenced. The immunoSEQ Assay was used to sequence the TCRbeta CDR3 regions. Sourced from immuneACCESS, this table was stored by TCRdb with only in-frame sequences that have V and J called. A share of the clones is absent; for the studies checked, an unresolved V gene accounts for under half, and the remainder has no known explanation. The sample contains about 79,000 clones, about 90% of them found a single time. 0.5% to 0.65% of the sample goes to the ten largest clones. In this sample, this clone turned up once. Its recognized antigen is unknown. No much larger clonotype is one base removed from it; base qualities were not supplied.

Patients with autoimmune disease history or receiving systemic immunosuppression were excluded from the trial. Peripheral blood for TCR sequencing was collected from all dose cohorts at baseline, on cycle 4 day 1, and on cycle 7 day 1. The samples were taken from a phase I, first-in-human, multicenter, open-label dose-escalation trial of ivuxolimab. Adults with locally advanced or metastatic melanoma, renal cell, hepatocellular, or head and neck squamous cell carcinoma were enrolled in the trial. Before TCR sequencing, CD4+ and CD8+ T cells were separately sorted from peripheral blood. On the study overall, not on this receptor specifically: Low levels of normalized T-cell clonal expansion were also seen in some patients who did not respond. Partial responders in the 0.1-3.0 mg/kg groups had among the lowest normalized peripheral clonal expansion, especially among CD8+ T cells. On average, CD8+ T cells showed more expanded clones than CD4+ T cells after ivuxolimab. Which antigens the clonally expanded peripheral T cells were specific for was not determined. At doses of 0.1 to 3.0 mg/kg, clonal expansion of both CD4+ and CD8+ blood T cells was observed from baseline to week 6.

The rearranged segments are TRBV4-2 and TRBJ2-7; the junction holds 9 bases that match TRBD2. The sequence was collected from an adult with an advanced solid tumor such as melanoma, head and neck, liver or kidney cancer. The sequencing used CD4+ or CD8+ T cells sorted from blood, collected in a trial of the OX40 agonist ivuxolimab. CDR3 region: CASSARGSGGRPASEQYF. The DNA sequence is given as TGTGCCAGCAGCGCCCGGGGGAGCGGGGGGCGCCCTGCTAGCGAGCAGTACTTC.